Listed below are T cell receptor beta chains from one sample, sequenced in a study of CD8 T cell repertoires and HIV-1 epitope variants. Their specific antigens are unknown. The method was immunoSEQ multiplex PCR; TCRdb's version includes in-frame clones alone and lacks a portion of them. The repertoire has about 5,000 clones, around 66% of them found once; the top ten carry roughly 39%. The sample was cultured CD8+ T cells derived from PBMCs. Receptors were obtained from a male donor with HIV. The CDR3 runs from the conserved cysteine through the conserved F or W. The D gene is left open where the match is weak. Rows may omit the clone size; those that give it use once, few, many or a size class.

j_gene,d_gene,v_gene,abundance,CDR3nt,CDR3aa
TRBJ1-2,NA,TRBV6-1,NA,TGTGCCAGCAGTGACCCCGGGGTATGGACCTTC,CASSDPGVWTF
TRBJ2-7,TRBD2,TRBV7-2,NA,TGTGCCAGCAGCCCAGGTAGCGGGAGTACCTACGAGCAGTACTTC,CASSPGSGSTYEQYF
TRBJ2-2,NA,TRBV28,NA,TGTGCCAGCAGTTTTAATGGGGGCGGGGAGCTGTTTTTT,CASSFNGGGELFF
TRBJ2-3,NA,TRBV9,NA,TGTGCCAGCAAGAGTACAGGGAGCACAGATACGCAGTATTTT,CASKSTGSTDTQYF
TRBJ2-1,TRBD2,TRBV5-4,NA,TGTGCCAGCAGCTCAGGCGGCGGGAGGGCCGATGAGCAGTTCTTC,CASSSGGGRADEQFF
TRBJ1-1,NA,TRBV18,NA,TGTGCCAGCTCACCGTTCCAGAACACTGAAGCTTTCTTT,CASSPFQNTEAFF
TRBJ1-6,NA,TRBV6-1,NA,TGTGCCAGCAGTGACGGAGATAATTCACCCCTCCACTTT,CASSDGDNSPLHF
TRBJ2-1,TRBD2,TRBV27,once,TGTGCCAGCAGTTTATCTGAGACAGAGGGACTAGCGGGAGTACCTAATGAGCAGTTCTTC,CASSLSETEGLAGVPNEQFF
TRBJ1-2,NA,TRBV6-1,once,TGTGCCAGCAGTGAACCGCCCGCAGGGTCGTATGGGTATGGCTACACCTTC,CASSEPPAGSYGYGYTF
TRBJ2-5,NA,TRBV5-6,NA,TGTGCCAGCAGCCTCGGGGCGCAAGAGACCCAGTACTTC,CASSLGAQETQYF
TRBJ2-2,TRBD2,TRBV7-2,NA,TGTGCCAGCAGCTTAGTGGCTAGCGGGGCCACCGGGGAGCTGTTTTTT,CASSLVASGATGELFF
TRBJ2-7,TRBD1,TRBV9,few,TGTGCCAGCAGCCCATCGACAGGGTACGAGCAGTACTTC,CASSPSTGYEQYF
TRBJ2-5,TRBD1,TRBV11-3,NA,TGTGCCAGCAGCTTGGGGACAGGACAAGAGACCCAGTACTTC,CASSLGTGQETQYF
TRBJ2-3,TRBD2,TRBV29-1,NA,TGCAGCGTTGCCACTAGCGGGAGGACAGATACGCAGTATTTT,CSVATSGRTDTQYF
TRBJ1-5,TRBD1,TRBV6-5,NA,TGTGCCAGCAGGTCGGGACAGCACAATCAGCCCCAGCATTTT,CASRSGQHNQPQHF
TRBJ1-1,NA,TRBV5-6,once,TGTGCCAGCAGCTTGGCAGGGGAGAACACTGAAGCTTTCTTT,CASSLAGENTEAFF
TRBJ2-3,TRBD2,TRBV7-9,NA,TGTGCCAGCAGCTCGCCGACTAGCGGGGGCCACCCTGGGGAGTATTTT,CASSSPTSGGHPGEYF
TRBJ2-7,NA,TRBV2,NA,TGTGCCAGCAGCCCCGGGGGCTTCGAGCAGTACTTC,CASSPGGFEQYF
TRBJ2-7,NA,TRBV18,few,TGTGCCAGCTCACCACAGTTTGGGCAGGGGCCCTACGAGCAGTACTTC,CASSPQFGQGPYEQYF
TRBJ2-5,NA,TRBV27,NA,TGTGCCAGCAGTCCACTCGTTGGGGGCTCCGAGGGGGCCCAGTACTTC,CASSPLVGGSEGAQYF